A selection of T cell receptor beta chains follows, all from one sample in a study of siplizumab effects on memory and regulatory T cells. Sequenced by immunoSEQ multiplex PCR; TCRdb stores in-frame clones only, minus some. The table records 98,000 or so clones, over 90% of them present only once. Sequencing was performed on Tregs sorted from blood. Every receptor here comes from a human donor in good health. Both conserved end residues are part of each CDR3. The D gene is left open where the match is weak. Rows may omit the clone size; those that give it use once, few, many or a size class.

j_call,clone_size,v_call,d_call,cdr3_nt,cdr3_aa
TRBJ2-5,NA,TRBV27,TRBD1,TGTGCCAGCAGGGGACAGCCCCAAGAGACCCAGTACTTC,CASRGQPQETQYF
TRBJ2-3,NA,TRBV11-2,TRBD1,TGTGCCAGCAGCTTAAGCGGGACAGGGAGCACAGATACGCAGTATTTT,CASSLSGTGSTDTQYF
TRBJ1-1,once,TRBV7-7,NA,TGTGCTAGCAGCTTAGCGCTGAACACTGAAGCTTTCTTT,CASSLALNTEAFF
TRBJ2-7,once,TRBV19,NA,TGTGCCAGTAGTATGGGACCGGGCGAGCAGTACTTC,CASSMGPGEQYF
TRBJ1-1,NA,TRBV6-6,NA,TGTGCCAGCAATGTGAACACTGAAGCTTTCTTT,CASNVNTEAFF
TRBJ1-1,NA,TRBV9,TRBD1,TGTGCCAGCAGCGTAGGACAGGGCGGAAACACTGAAGCTTTCTTT,CASSVGQGGNTEAFF
TRBJ1-1,NA,TRBV7-9,NA,TGTGCCAGCAGCCAAGGGGCACGGTACACTGAAGCTTTCTTT,CASSQGARYTEAFF
TRBJ1-1,once,TRBV4-2,NA,TGTGCCAGCAGCCCCCGGCTCAGGGTTAGAGGATCAGAAGCTTTCTTT,CASSPRLRVRGSEAFF
TRBJ1-2,NA,TRBV5-1,NA,TGCGCCAGCAGCGAGGACCCCCTCTATGGCTACACCTTC,CASSEDPLYGYTF
TRBJ2-1,NA,TRBV18,TRBD2,TGTGCCAGCTTTAAAGGGCTAGCGGCTCGACCCACCTACAATGAGCAGTTCTTC,CASFKGLAARPTYNEQFF
TRBJ2-1,NA,TRBV9,TRBD2,TGTGCCAGCAGCGCACGACAGGGCGAGTCCGGGACTAGCGGGAGAGTTATCCACAATGAGCAGTTCTTC,CASSARQGESGTSGRVIHNEQFF
TRBJ2-3,NA,TRBV5-1,NA,TGCGCCAGCAACGGACATCCAAGGCCGTATTTT,CASNGHPRPYF
TRBJ2-3,NA,TRBV7-9,NA,TGTGCCAGCAGCCCCGGCGCAGATACGCAGTATTTT,CASSPGADTQYF
TRBJ2-1,NA,TRBV7-8,TRBD2,TGTGCCAGCAGCTTACGATTCCTGCTAGCGGGTGCCTCCTACAATGAGCAGTTCTTC,CASSLRFLLAGASYNEQFF
TRBJ2-3,NA,TRBV6-1,NA,TGTGCCAGCAGTGAAGGGGGGGCAGGGGTTAAAGCAGATACGCAGTATTTT,CASSEGGAGVKADTQYF
TRBJ2-7,NA,TRBV7-9,TRBD2,TGTGCCAGCAGGGCTAGCGGGAGTTACGAGCAGTACTTC,CASRASGSYEQYF
TRBJ2-1,NA,TRBV14,NA,TGTGCCAGCAGCCAAGTCCTTGAGCAGTTCTTC,CASSQVLEQFF
TRBJ2-1,NA,TRBV15,TRBD1,TGTGCCACCAGCGGAACCGGGACAGGGGGCAATGAGCAGTTCTTC,CATSGTGTGGNEQFF
TRBJ2-7,NA,TRBV6-6,NA,TGTGCCAGCAGTTCCGCCGGGACTCACTCCTACGAGCAGTACTTC,CASSSAGTHSYEQYF
TRBJ2-6,once,TRBV7-9,TRBD2,TGTGCCAGCAGCCCGGGACTAGCGGGATCTGGGGCCAACGTCCTGACTTTC,CASSPGLAGSGANVLTF
TRBJ2-2,NA,TRBV7-2,TRBD2,TGTGCCAGCAGATTGTTCTCGAGGGGAGGGCGGACCGGGGAGCTGTTTTTT,CASRLFSRGGRTGELFF
TRBJ1-1,NA,TRBV14,NA,TGTGCCAGCAGCCAGGTATATCGGCGCGCTGAAGCTTTCTTT,CASSQVYRRAEAFF
TRBJ2-3,NA,TRBV7-2,TRBD2,TGTGCCAGCAGCTTAGGCGGGACTAGCGGGAGGAAAGATACGCAGTATTTT,CASSLGGTSGRKDTQYF
TRBJ1-2,NA,TRBV14,TRBD1,TGTGCCAGCAGCCAAGAGGGGACAGCGTATGGCTACACCTTC,CASSQEGTAYGYTF
TRBJ2-7,NA,TRBV18,NA,TGTGCCAGCTCACCCGGCACAGCAACCTACGAGCAGTACTTC,CASSPGTATYEQYF
TRBJ1-1,NA,TRBV5-5,NA,TGTGCCAGCAGCTTGGCTATCGGTGAAGCTTTCTTT,CASSLAIGEAFF
TRBJ2-2,once,TRBV6-1,NA,TGTGCCACCGGGGAATTCGGGACCGGGGAGCTGTTTTTT,CATGEFGTGELFF
TRBJ2-7,once,TRBV5-4,TRBD1,TGTGCCAGCAGCTTGGGGAGCAGGGGGCTTGAGCAGTACTTC,CASSLGSRGLEQYF
TRBJ2-7,NA,TRBV6-5,TRBD1,TGTGCCAGCAGTTACACGGTGACAGGGGGCAACGAGCAGTACTTC,CASSYTVTGGNEQYF
TRBJ2-2,NA,TRBV9,NA,TGTGCCAGCAGCGTAGCTGCCCAGTCGAACACCGGGGAGCTGTTTTTT,CASSVAAQSNTGELFF
TRBJ1-1,NA,TRBV10-3,TRBD1,TGTGCCATCAGTGACTCCGGGACAGGGAAGACTGAAGCTTTCTTT,CAISDSGTGKTEAFF
TRBJ1-2,NA,TRBV9,NA,TGTGCCAGCAGCCCCCGGGACCGGGATGACTATGGCTACACCTTC,CASSPRDRDDYGYTF
TRBJ1-1,few,TRBV10-3,TRBD1,TGTGCCATCAGAAACCGACAGGGGGCGGGGAACACTGAAGCTTTCTTT,CAIRNRQGAGNTEAFF
TRBJ2-1,NA,TRBV10-3,TRBD2,TGTGCCACGAGTTCCCTAGCGGGGGGGCTGGGTTGGTTCTTC,CATSSLAGGLGWFF
TRBJ1-4,NA,TRBV19,NA,TGTGCCAGTAGTATCATGAGGGGTTGGAGTGAAAAACTGTTTTTT,CASSIMRGWSEKLFF
TRBJ1-2,NA,TRBV5-4,NA,TGTGCCAGCAGCTTGGTGCAGGCCCCGGAGGGCTACACCTTC,CASSLVQAPEGYTF
TRBJ2-3,NA,TRBV7-6,TRBD2,TGTGCCAGCAGCCTCCAGCGGGAGGGAGATACGCAGTATTTT,CASSLQREGDTQYF
TRBJ2-1,NA,TRBV7-9,NA,TGTGCCAGCAGCTTAGCTAGGGGGGACTACAATGAGCAGTTCTTC,CASSLARGDYNEQFF
TRBJ2-3,NA,TRBV2,TRBD2,TGTGCCAGCAGTGCCCAGCTAGCGGGAAGTGTAGATACGCAGTATTTT,CASSAQLAGSVDTQYF
TRBJ1-1,NA,TRBV4-1,NA,TGCGCCAGCAGCCAAGAAAGAGGTGTGAACACTGAAGCTTTCTTT,CASSQERGVNTEAFF
TRBJ1-2,NA,TRBV19,NA,TGTGCCAGTAGGGACAACTATGGCTACACCTTC,CASRDNYGYTF
TRBJ1-1,NA,TRBV11-2,NA,TGTGCCAGCAGCTTGGTTGCGCTAAGTACTGAAGCTTTCTTT,CASSLVALSTEAFF
TRBJ2-1,NA,TRBV7-6,NA,TGTGCCAGCAGATCTTCTAACAATGAGCAGTTCTTC,CASRSSNNEQFF
TRBJ2-3,once,TRBV10-3,TRBD1,TGTGCCATCACAGGGGGCGCCCGGAGCACAGATACGCAGTATTTT,CAITGGARSTDTQYF
TRBJ2-1,NA,TRBV2,NA,TGTGCCAGCAGTGAAATCTGGGGTTGGGACAATGAGCAGTTCTTC,CASSEIWGWDNEQFF
TRBJ2-1,NA,TRBV2,NA,TGTGCCAGCTCCGACCCAGGGTACCCATGGTACAATGAGCAGTTCTTC,CASSDPGYPWYNEQFF
TRBJ1-1,few,TRBV29-1,NA,TGCAGCGGGTTGACAGAAGGGAACACTGAAGCTTTCTTT,CSGLTEGNTEAFF
TRBJ2-5,NA,TRBV25-1,NA,TGTGCCAGCAGTGAATCTTTGGGGTTCGAGGCCCAGTACTTC,CASSESLGFEAQYF
TRBJ1-2,NA,TRBV30,NA,TGTGCCTGGAGTGTACAATACACCCAGGTAGGCTACACCTTC,CAWSVQYTQVGYTF
TRBJ1-1,NA,TRBV11-1,NA,TGTGCCAGCAGCCATCAAGCTGAAGCTTTCTTT,CASSHQAEAFF
TRBJ1-3,NA,TRBV11-2,TRBD1,TGTGCCAGCAGCCAACAGGGGGCTGGAGGAAACACCATATATTTT,CASSQQGAGGNTIYF
TRBJ1-5,NA,TRBV19,TRBD1,TGTGCCAGTAATAGACAGGGGAGTCAGCCCCAGCATTTT,CASNRQGSQPQHF
TRBJ1-2,once,TRBV27,TRBD1,TGTGCCAGCAGCTCCCACAGGGGGCCCTCTTATAACTATGGCTACACCTTC,CASSSHRGPSYNYGYTF
TRBJ2-5,NA,TRBV7-9,NA,TGTGCCAGCAGCTTAGGATCATCGAGGGAGACCCAGTACTTC,CASSLGSSRETQYF
TRBJ2-5,NA,TRBV13,NA,TGTGCCAGCAGCTTTTGGTCCAGGGGAGAGACCCAGTACTTC,CASSFWSRGETQYF
TRBJ2-1,NA,TRBV5-1,NA,TGCGCCAGCAGCTTGGGGACAGTCGGTGAGCAGTTCTTC,CASSLGTVGEQFF
TRBJ1-3,NA,TRBV29-1,TRBD1,TGCAGCGTTGGAGGACAGGGGACTACTGGAAACACCATATATTTT,CSVGGQGTTGNTIYF